This record looks at one T cell receptor beta chain sequence and its context. This record comes from a study of T-cell memory formation after mild COVID-19. At the level of the study: The study found TCR clusters largely donor specific.

MiXCR was run by TCRdb on the 5' RACE reads, yielding one entry per CDR3 protein. The repertoire has about 130,000 distinct CDR3 sequences, more than 15% of them found once; the top ten carry approximately 14%. Germline V gives CDR1 SSHAT, CDR2 FNYEAQ (reference sequence). With 5 bases removed from V and 4 bases from J, the gap between germline ends came to 10 bases. The CDR3 is 13 residues long. The sequencing sample was made of PBMCs or a T cell subset sorted from them (not recorded which). This receptor was obtained from an adult woman who had mild COVID-19 (a few samples of this study predate the infection). Cell type and time point are not known. The chain couples TRBV7-7 to TRBJ2-3; D uncertain. CDR3 in amino acids: CASSQRVADTQYF. The CDR3 coding sequence is TGTGCCAGCAGCCAACGGGTGGCAGATACGCAGTATTTT. The full variable domain, completed using reference TRBV7-7 and TRBJ2-3, is GAGVSQSPRYKVTKRGQDVTLRCDPISSHATLYWYQQALGQGPEFLTYFNYEAQPDKSGLPSDRFSAERPEGSISTLTIQRTEQRDSAMYRCASSQRVADTQYFGPGTRLTVL.